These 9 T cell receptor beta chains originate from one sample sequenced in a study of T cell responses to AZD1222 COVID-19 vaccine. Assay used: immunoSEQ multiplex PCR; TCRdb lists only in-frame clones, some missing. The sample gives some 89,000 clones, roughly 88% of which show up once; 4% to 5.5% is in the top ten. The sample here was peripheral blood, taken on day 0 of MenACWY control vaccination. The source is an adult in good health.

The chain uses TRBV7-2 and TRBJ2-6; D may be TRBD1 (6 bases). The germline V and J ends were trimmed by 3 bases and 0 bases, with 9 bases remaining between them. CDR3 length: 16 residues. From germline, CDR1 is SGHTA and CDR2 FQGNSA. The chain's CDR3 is CASSLARGSGANVLTF. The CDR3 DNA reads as TGTGCCAGCAGCTTGGCCAGGGGCTCTGGGGCCAACGTCCTGACTTTC.

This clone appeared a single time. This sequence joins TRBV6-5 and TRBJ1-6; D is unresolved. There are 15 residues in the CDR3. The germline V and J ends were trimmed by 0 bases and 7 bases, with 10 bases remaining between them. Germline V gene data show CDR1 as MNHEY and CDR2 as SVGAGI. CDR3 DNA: TGTGCCAGCAGTTACTCGTCAACCCCCAATTCACCCCTCCACTTT. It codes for CASSYSSTPNSPLHF.

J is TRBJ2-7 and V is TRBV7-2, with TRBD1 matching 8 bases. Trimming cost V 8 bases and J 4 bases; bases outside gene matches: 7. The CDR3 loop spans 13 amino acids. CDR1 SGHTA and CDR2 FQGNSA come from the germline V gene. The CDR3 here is CASSTGTGYEQYF. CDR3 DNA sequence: TGTGCCAGCTCCACCGGGACAGGTTACGAGCAGTACTTC.

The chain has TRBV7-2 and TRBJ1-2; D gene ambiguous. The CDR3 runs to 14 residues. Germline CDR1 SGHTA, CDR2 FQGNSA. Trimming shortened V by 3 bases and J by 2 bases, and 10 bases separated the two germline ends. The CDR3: CASSLLGPNYGYTF. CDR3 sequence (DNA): TGTGCCAGCAGCTTGCTAGGGCCCAACTATGGCTACACCTTC. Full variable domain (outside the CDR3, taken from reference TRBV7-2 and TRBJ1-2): GAGVSQSPSNKVTEKGKDVELRCDPISGHTALYWYRQSLGQGLEFLIYFQGNSAPDKSGLPSDRFSAERTGGSVSTLTIQRTQQEDSAVYLCASSLLGPNYGYTFGSGTRLTVV.

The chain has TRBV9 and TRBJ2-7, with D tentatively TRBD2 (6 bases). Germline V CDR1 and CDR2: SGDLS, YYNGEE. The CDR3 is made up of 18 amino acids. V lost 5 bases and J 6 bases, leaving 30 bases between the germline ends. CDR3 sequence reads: CASRNSPGLPEQKGEQYF. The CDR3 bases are TGTGCCAGCAGAAACTCCCCGGGACTCCCAGAGCAAAAGGGCGAGCAGTACTTC.

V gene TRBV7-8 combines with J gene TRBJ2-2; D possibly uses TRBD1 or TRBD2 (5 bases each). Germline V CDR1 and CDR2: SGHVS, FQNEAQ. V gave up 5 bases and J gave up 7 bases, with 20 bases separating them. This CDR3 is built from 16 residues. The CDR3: CASSLPGPTHNGELFF. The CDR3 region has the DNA TGTGCCAGCAGCCTACCGGGACCAACTCATAACGGGGAGCTGTTTTTT.

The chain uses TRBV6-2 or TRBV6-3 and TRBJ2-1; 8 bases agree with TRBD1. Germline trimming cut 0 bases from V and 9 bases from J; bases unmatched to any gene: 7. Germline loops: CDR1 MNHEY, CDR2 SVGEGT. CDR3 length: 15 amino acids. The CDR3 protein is CASSYSTDRATEQFF. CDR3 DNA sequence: TGTGCCAGCAGTTACTCGACGGACAGGGCTACTGAGCAGTTCTTC.

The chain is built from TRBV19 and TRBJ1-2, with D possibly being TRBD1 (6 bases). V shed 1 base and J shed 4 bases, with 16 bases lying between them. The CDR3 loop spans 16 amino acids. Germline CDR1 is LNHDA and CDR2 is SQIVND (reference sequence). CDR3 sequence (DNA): TGTGCCAGTAGTATAGTTAATCCGGGGGCCTCCTATGGCTACACCTTC. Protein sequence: CASSIVNPGASYGYTF.

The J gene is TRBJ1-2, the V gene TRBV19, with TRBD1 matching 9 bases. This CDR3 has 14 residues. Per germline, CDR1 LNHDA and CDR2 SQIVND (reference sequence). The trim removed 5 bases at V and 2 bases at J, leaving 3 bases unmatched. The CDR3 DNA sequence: TGTGCCAGTAGTCCCGGGACAGGGAACTATGGCTACACCTTC. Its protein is CASSPGTGNYGYTF.